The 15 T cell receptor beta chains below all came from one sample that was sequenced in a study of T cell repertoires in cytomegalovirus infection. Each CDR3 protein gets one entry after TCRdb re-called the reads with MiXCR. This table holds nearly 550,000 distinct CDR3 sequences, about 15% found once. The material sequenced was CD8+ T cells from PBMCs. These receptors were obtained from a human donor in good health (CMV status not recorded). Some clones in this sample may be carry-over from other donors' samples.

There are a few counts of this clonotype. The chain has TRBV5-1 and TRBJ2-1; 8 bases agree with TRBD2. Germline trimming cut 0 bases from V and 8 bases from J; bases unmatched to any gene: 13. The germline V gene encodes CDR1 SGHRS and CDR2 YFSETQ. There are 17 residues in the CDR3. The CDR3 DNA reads TGCGCCAGCAGCTTGGCTCAAGCGGGAGTAGGGTGGGATGAGCAGTTCTTC. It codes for CASSLAQAGVGWDEQFF.

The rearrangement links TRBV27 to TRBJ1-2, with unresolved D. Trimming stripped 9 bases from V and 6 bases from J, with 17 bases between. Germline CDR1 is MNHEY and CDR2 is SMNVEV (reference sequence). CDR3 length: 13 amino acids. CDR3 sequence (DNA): TGTGCCAGAAGCCCCAGAAGTCGGGATGGCTACACCTTC. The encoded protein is CARSPRSRDGYTF.

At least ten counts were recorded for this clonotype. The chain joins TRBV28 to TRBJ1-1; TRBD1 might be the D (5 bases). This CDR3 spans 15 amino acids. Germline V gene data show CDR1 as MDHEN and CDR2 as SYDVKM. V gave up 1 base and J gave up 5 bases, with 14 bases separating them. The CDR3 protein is CASSLSGQGFTEAFF. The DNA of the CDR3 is TGTGCCAGCAGTTTATCTGGGCAGGGTTTTACTGAAGCTTTCTTT.

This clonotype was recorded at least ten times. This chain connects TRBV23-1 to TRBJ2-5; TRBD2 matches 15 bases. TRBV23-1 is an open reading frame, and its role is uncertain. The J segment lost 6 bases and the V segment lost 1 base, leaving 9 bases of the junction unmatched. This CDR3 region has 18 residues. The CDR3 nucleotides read TGCGCCAGCAGTCAATTGAGGACTAGCGGGAGGGCCGATCAGACCCAGTACTTC. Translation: CASSQLRTSGRADQTQYF.

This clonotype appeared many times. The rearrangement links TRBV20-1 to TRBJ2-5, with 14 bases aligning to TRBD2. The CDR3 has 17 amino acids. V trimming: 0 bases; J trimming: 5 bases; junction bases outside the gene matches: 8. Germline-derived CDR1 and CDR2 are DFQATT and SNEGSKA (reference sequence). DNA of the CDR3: TGCAGTGCTAGAGATGGAGGACTAGCGGGGGGAGGGGAGACCCAGTACTTC. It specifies CSARDGGLAGGGETQYF.

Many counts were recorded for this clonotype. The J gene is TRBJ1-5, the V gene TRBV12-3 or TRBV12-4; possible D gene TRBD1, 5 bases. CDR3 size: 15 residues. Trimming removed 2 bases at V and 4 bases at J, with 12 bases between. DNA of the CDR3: TGTGCCAGCAGTTTAATTGGGGGGGGGAATCAGCCCCAGCATTTT. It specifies CASSLIGGGNQPQHF.

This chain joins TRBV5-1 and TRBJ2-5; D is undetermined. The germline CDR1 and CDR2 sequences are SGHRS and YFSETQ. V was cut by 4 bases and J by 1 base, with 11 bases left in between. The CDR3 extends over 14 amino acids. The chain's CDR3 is CASSPSRRQETQYF. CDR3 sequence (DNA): TGCGCCAGCAGCCCCTCCAGGCGCCAAGAGACCCAGTACTTC. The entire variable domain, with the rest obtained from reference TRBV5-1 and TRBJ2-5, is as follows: KAGVTQTPRYLIKTRGQQVTLSCSPISGHRSVSWYQQTPGQGLQFLFEYFSETQRNKGNFPGRFSGRQFSNSRSEMNVSTLELGDSALYLCASSPSRRQETQYFGPGTRLLVL.

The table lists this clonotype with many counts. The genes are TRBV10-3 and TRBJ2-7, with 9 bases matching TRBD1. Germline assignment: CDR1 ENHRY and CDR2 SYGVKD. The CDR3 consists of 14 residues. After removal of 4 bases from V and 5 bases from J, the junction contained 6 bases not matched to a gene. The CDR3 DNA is TGTGCCATCAGTGTACGGGACAGGGCCCACGAGCAGTACTTC. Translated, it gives CAISVRDRAHEQYF.

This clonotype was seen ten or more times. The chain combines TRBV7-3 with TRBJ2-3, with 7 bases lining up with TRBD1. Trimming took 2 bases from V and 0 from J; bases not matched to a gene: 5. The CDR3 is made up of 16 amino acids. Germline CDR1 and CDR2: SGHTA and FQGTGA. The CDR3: CASSLSGTVSTDTQYF. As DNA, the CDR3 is TGTGCCAGCAGCTTATCCGGGACAGTAAGCACAGATACGCAGTATTTT.

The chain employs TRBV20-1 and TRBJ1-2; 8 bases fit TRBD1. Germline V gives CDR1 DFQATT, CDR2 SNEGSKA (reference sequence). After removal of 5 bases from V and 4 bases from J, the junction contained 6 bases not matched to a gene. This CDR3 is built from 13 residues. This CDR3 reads CSALSGTGYGYTF. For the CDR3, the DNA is TGCAGTGCTCTGTCCGGGACAGGCTATGGCTACACCTTC.

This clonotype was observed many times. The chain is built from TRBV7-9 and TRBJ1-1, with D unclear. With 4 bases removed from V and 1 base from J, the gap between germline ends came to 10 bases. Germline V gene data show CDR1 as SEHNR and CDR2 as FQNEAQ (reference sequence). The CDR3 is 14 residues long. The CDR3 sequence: CASSSRRENTEAFF. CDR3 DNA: TGTGCCAGCAGCTCCCGGCGGGAGAACACTGAAGCTTTCTTT.

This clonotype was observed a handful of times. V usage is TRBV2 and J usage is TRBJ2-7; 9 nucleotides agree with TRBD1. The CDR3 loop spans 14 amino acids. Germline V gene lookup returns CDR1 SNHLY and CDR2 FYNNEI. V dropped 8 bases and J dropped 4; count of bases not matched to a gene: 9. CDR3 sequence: CASHGTGTGYEQYF. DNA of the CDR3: TGTGCCAGCCATGGGACCGGGACAGGGTACGAGCAGTACTTC. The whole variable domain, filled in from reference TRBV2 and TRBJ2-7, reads EPEVTQTPSHQVTQMGQEVILRCVPISNHLYFYWYRQILGQKVEFLVSFYNNEISEKSEIFDDQFSVERPDGSNFTLKIRSTKLEDSAMYFCASHGTGTGYEQYFGPGTRLTVT.

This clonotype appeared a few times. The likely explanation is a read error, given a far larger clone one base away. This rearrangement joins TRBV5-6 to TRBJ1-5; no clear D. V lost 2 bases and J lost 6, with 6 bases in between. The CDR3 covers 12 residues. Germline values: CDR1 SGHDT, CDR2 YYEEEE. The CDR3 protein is CASSLRSQPQHF. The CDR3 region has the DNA TGTGCCAGCAGCTTACGGAGTCAGCCCCAGCATTTT.

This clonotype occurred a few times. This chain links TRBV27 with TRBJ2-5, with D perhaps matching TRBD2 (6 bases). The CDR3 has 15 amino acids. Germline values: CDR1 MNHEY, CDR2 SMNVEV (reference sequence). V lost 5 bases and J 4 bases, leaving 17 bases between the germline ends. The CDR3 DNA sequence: TGTGCCAGCAGTCGGGACGTGGAGGGTGGAGAGACCCAGTACTTC. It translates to CASSRDVEGGETQYF.

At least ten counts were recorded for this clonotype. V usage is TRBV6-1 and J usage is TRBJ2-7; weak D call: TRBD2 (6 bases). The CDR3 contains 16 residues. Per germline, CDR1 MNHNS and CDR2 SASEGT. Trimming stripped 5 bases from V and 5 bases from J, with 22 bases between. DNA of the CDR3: TGTGCCAGCAGTCTAAACCCCTACGGGAGCAGCCACGAGCAGTACTTC. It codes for CASSLNPYGSSHEQYF.